One sample yielded the 10 T cell receptor beta chains listed below, sequenced in a study of neoadjuvant anti-PD-1 for oral cavity cancer. Data came from immunoSEQ multiplex PCR; TCRdb stores just in-frame clones and leaves some out. The repertoire holds around 17,000 clones, approximately 60% seen once, with around 2.8% in the top ten. The sample in question was PBMCs, obtained before nivolumab (anti-PD-1) treatment. These receptors all stem from a person aged 40 to 85 with oral cavity squamous cell carcinoma.

This clone came up a few times. This chain links TRBV7-3 with TRBJ1-1; weak D call: TRBD1 (5 bases). Trimming pared 2 bases from V and 0 bases from J, leaving 13 bases between. Per the germline V gene, CDR1 is SGHTA and CDR2 is FQGTGA. There are 16 residues in the CDR3. The CDR3 loop is CASSLLADSLNTEAFF. The CDR3, as DNA: TGTGCCAGCAGCTTATTGGCCGACAGCCTGAACACTGAAGCTTTCTTT. Variable domain in full (rest from reference TRBV7-3 and TRBJ1-1): GAGVSQTPSNKVTEKGKYVELRCDPISGHTALYWYRQSLGQGPEFLIYFQGTGAADDSGLPNDRFFAVRPEGSVSTLKIQRTERGDSAVYLCASSLLADSLNTEAFFGQGTRLTVV.

The V call is TRBV4-1, the J call TRBJ2-7; 12 nucleotides agree with TRBD1. V trimming: 4 bases; J trimming: 1 base; junction bases outside the gene matches: 17. Germline V lookup: CDR1 MGHRA, CDR2 YSYEKL. The CDR3 is 20 residues long. CDR3 residues: CASSLGSGTGGENWSYEQYF. The CDR3 nucleotides are TGCGCCAGCAGCCTAGGCTCCGGGACAGGGGGCGAGAATTGGTCCTACGAGCAGTACTTC.

CDR3 DNA sequence: TGTGCCAGCAGTGGGGGGGCGACTAGCGGCCAAGAGACCCAGTACTTC. It is translated as CASSGGATSGQETQYF. The V call is TRBV25-1, the J call TRBJ2-5, with TRBD2 matching over 9 bases. J was trimmed by 1 base and V by 4 bases; bases with no gene match: 7. CDR1 is MGHDK and CDR2 is SYGVNS in the germline V gene. This CDR3 is 16 amino acids long.

The genes are TRBV4-1 and TRBJ2-7; D call uncertain. V gave up 4 bases and J gave up 4 bases, with 20 bases separating them. The germline V gene encodes CDR1 MGHRA and CDR2 YSYEKL. CDR3 length: 16 residues. CDR3 amino acids: CASSPLPAKEGYEQYF. As DNA, the CDR3 is TGCGCCAGCAGCCCGCTCCCGGCAAAAGAAGGTTACGAGCAGTACTTC.

The rearrangement joins TRBV5-1 to TRBJ1-2, with TRBD1 identical over 7 bases. The germline V gene encodes CDR1 SGHRS and CDR2 YFSETQ. The CDR3 totals 13 residues. Germline trimming cut 5 bases from V and 7 bases from J; bases unmatched to any gene: 8. The CDR3 here is CASSRQGDSGYTF. In DNA form, the CDR3 reads TGCGCCAGCAGTCGACAGGGAGACTCTGGCTACACCTTC. Full variable domain (remainder filled in from reference TRBV5-1 and TRBJ1-2): KAGVTQTPRYLIKTRGQQVTLSCSPISGHRSVSWYQQTPGQGLQFLFEYFSETQRNKGNFPGRFSGRQFSNSRSEMNVSTLELGDSALYLCASSRQGDSGYTFGSGTRLTVV.

This clone was recorded a few times. The gene calls are TRBV6-6 and TRBJ1-3; no definite D call. Trimming shortened V by 6 bases and J by 0 bases, and 12 bases separated the two germline ends. The CDR3 is 15 amino acids. The germline CDR1 and CDR2 sequences are MNHNY and SVGAGI (reference sequence). Written as DNA, the CDR3 is TGTGCCAGCAGCCAAGGACTTCTCTCTGGAAACACCATATATTTT. It codes for CASSQGLLSGNTIYF.

The chain recombines TRBV2 with TRBJ1-2; TRBD1 is a possible D gene (6 bases). The V gene lost 4 bases and the J gene lost 3 bases, with 12 bases spanning the gap. The CDR3 is made up of 14 amino acids. Per the germline V gene, CDR1 is SNHLY and CDR2 is FYNNEI. The DNA of the CDR3 is TGTGCCAGCAGTGTTGATCCAGGGGACTATGGCTACACCTTC. Protein product: CASSVDPGDYGYTF.

This clone occurred a few times. The chain employs TRBV2 and TRBJ1-5; D is uncertain. Germline CDR1 SNHLY, CDR2 FYNNEI. This CDR3 spans 12 amino acids. Trimming took off 6 bases at V and 11 bases at J, with 14 bases between the two ends. The CDR3 region is CASSEDPLAQHF. CDR3 in DNA: TGTGCCAGCAGCGAGGACCCCTTGGCCCAGCATTTT.

This clone was seen just once. The V gene is TRBV5-1, the J gene TRBJ2-1; no clear D gene. Germline CDR1 SGHRS, CDR2 YFSETQ. V was cut by 1 base and J by 1 base, with 12 bases left in between. The CDR3 spans 16 residues. DNA of the CDR3: TGCGCCAGCAGCTTGTACATGGGTAGGTCCTACAATGAGCAGTTCTTC. Translating gives CASSLYMGRSYNEQFF. Based on the CDR3 plus reference TRBV5-1 and TRBJ2-1, the full variable domain is KAGVTQTPRYLIKTRGQQVTLSCSPISGHRSVSWYQQTPGQGLQFLFEYFSETQRNKGNFPGRFSGRQFSNSRSEMNVSTLELGDSALYLCASSLYMGRSYNEQFFGPGTRLTVL.

This clone was counted only a few times. V usage is TRBV10-1 and J usage is TRBJ2-7; the D gene is possibly TRBD2 (6 bases). The CDR3 runs 14 residues. V shed 0 bases and J shed 6 bases, with 12 bases lying between them. From germline, CDR1 is WNHNN and CDR2 SYGVQD (reference sequence). The DNA of the CDR3 is TGCGCCAGCAGTGAGTCAGTTATCGGGGGCGAGCAGTACTTC. Protein sequence: CASSESVIGGEQYF.